This entry describes one T cell receptor beta chain. The protocol was immunoSEQ multiplex PCR, while the TCRdb copy is restricted to in-frame clones and leaves out a portion. The data hold approximately 140,000 clones, with about 72% observed a single time. The data derive from a study of cytotoxic CD8 clonotypes in ibrutinib-treated CLL. The ends were cut back, 2 bases at V and 0 bases at J, with 5 bases in the middle. This CDR3 spans 15 amino acids. Germline values: CDR1 MNHNS, CDR2 SASEGT. The chain uses TRBV6-1 and TRBJ2-6; no clear D gene. This clonotype was sampled from a human donor with chronic lymphocytic leukemia. Sequenced material: PBMCs, taken after 12 months of ibrutinib treatment. CDR3 coding DNA: TGTGCCAGCAGTGAAATATTCTCTGGGGCCAACGTCCTGACTTTC. Translated: CASSEIFSGANVLTF.